This is a list of T cell receptor beta chains from one sample in a study of T-cell memory formation after mild COVID-19. TCRdb re-called the 5' RACE reads through MiXCR, storing one row per CDR3 protein. The table records some 86,000 distinct CDR3 sequences, approximately 25% of them present only once. Sequences were obtained from PBMCs or a T cell subset sorted from them (not recorded which). Every receptor here comes from a man aged 18 to 29 who had mild COVID-19 (a few samples of this study predate the infection). Cell type and time point are not known. Both conserved end residues are part of each CDR3. A D gene is named only where the DNA matches it firmly. Some rows have no size entry. The others give once, few or many, or a class for an expanded clone.

d_call: .
j_call: TRBJ1-6
clone_size: once
v_call: TRBV11-2
cdr3_nt: TGTGCCAGCACCCAAAGGGGAACCGCCTATAATTCACCCCTCCACTTT
cdr3_aa: CASTQRGTAYNSPLHF

d_call: .
j_call: TRBJ2-1
clone_size: .
v_call: TRBV6-2/TRBV6-3
cdr3_nt: TGTGCCAGCAGTTCCCCCAGGGCGTACAATGAGCAGTTCTTC
cdr3_aa: CASSSPRAYNEQFF

d_call: .
j_call: TRBJ2-1
clone_size: few
v_call: TRBV2
cdr3_nt: TGTGCCAGCAGTGGCTCCGGGACACTAGATGAGCAGTTCTTC
cdr3_aa: CASSGSGTLDEQFF

d_call: .
j_call: TRBJ1-6
clone_size: .
v_call: TRBV15
cdr3_nt: TGTGCCACCAGCAGAGACAGGTCCGTCCGTCCGAATTCACCCCTCCACTTT
cdr3_aa: CATSRDRSVRPNSPLHF

d_call: .
j_call: TRBJ1-1
clone_size: .
v_call: TRBV4-2
cdr3_nt: TGTGCCAGCAGCATTCAGACCGACTTGAACACTGAAGCTTTCTTT
cdr3_aa: CASSIQTDLNTEAFF

d_call: TRBD2
j_call: TRBJ2-3
clone_size: few
v_call: TRBV7-2
cdr3_nt: TGTGCCAGCAGCTCTAGCGGGGGGCGGTTAGATACGCAGTATTTT
cdr3_aa: CASSSSGGRLDTQYF

d_call: .
j_call: TRBJ2-7
clone_size: .
v_call: TRBV5-1
cdr3_nt: TGCGCCAGCAGTATCAGAGGACCCTACGAGCAGTACTTC
cdr3_aa: CASSIRGPYEQYF

d_call: .
j_call: TRBJ1-1
clone_size: .
v_call: TRBV20-1
cdr3_nt: TGCAGTGCTAGAGACTGGGAGGGCCTGAACACTGAAGCTTTCTTT
cdr3_aa: CSARDWEGLNTEAFF

d_call: .
j_call: TRBJ2-3
clone_size: few
v_call: TRBV3-1
cdr3_nt: TGTGCCAGCAGCCAAGAGACCCTTTTGAGCGCAGACACAGATACGCAGTATTTT
cdr3_aa: CASSQETLLSADTDTQYF

d_call: .
j_call: TRBJ1-3
clone_size: .
v_call: TRBV6-6
cdr3_nt: TGTGCCAGCAGTTACTCGACGCAGGGTACCATATATTTT
cdr3_aa: CASSYSTQGTIYF

d_call: .
j_call: TRBJ2-7
clone_size: .
v_call: TRBV30
cdr3_nt: TGTGCCTGGGACCAGGGCTACGAGCAGTACTTC
cdr3_aa: CAWDQGYEQYF

d_call: .
j_call: TRBJ2-2
clone_size: .
v_call: TRBV28
cdr3_nt: TGTGCCAGCAGTTCTCAGAACACCGGGGAGCTGTTTTTT
cdr3_aa: CASSSQNTGELFF

d_call: .
j_call: TRBJ2-2
clone_size: .
v_call: TRBV7-9
cdr3_nt: TGTGCCAGCAGCTCCCACACCGGGGAGCTGTTTTTT
cdr3_aa: CASSSHTGELFF

d_call: TRBD1
j_call: TRBJ1-2
clone_size: .
v_call: TRBV20-1
cdr3_nt: TGCAGTGCTAGAGTGGACAGGGTGGGCTATGGCTACACCTTC
cdr3_aa: CSARVDRVGYGYTF

d_call: TRBD2
j_call: TRBJ2-3
clone_size: .
v_call: TRBV10-3
cdr3_nt: TGTGCCATCAGAAGCGGGGGGCCCGGCGATACGCAGTATTTT
cdr3_aa: CAIRSGGPGDTQYF

d_call: .
j_call: TRBJ2-7
clone_size: .
v_call: TRBV6-5
cdr3_nt: TGTGCCAGCAGCCGGGACGGCGCCTACGAGCAGTACTTC
cdr3_aa: CASSRDGAYEQYF

d_call: .
j_call: TRBJ2-3
clone_size: few
v_call: TRBV28
cdr3_nt: TGTGCCAGCAGTTTTATAGGGGCGCCGGATACGCAGTATTTT
cdr3_aa: CASSFIGAPDTQYF

d_call: TRBD1
j_call: TRBJ1-1
clone_size: .
v_call: TRBV27
cdr3_nt: TGTGCCAGCAGTTGGACAGGGGGCACTGAAGCTTTCTTT
cdr3_aa: CASSWTGGTEAFF

d_call: .
j_call: TRBJ2-1
clone_size: few
v_call: TRBV5-1
cdr3_nt: TGCGCCAGCAGCTTGGGCCAGGACCCATCCTACAATGAGCAGTTCTTC
cdr3_aa: CASSLGQDPSYNEQFF

d_call: TRBD2
j_call: TRBJ2-5
clone_size: few
v_call: TRBV5-6
cdr3_nt: TGTGCCAGCAGCTCGCCCGGGAGGCAAGAGACCCAGTACTTC
cdr3_aa: CASSSPGRQETQYF

d_call: .
j_call: TRBJ2-7
clone_size: few
v_call: TRBV12-3/TRBV12-4
cdr3_nt: TGTGCCAGCAGCTCCACAGGGAACAACTACGAGCAGTACTTC
cdr3_aa: CASSSTGNNYEQYF

d_call: TRBD2
j_call: TRBJ2-2
clone_size: .
v_call: TRBV12-3/TRBV12-4
cdr3_nt: TGTGCTGGCCAGCGGGGGGTCGGGGAGCTGTTTTTT
cdr3_aa: CAGQRGVGELFF

d_call: .
j_call: TRBJ2-3
clone_size: few
v_call: TRBV5-1
cdr3_nt: TGCGCCAGCAGCCGTCAAGATACGCAGTATTTT
cdr3_aa: CASSRQDTQYF

d_call: .
j_call: TRBJ1-1
clone_size: .
v_call: TRBV15
cdr3_nt: TGTGCCACCAGCAGGGGTGGCACTGAAGCTTTCTTT
cdr3_aa: CATSRGGTEAFF

d_call: .
j_call: TRBJ2-3
clone_size: .
v_call: TRBV3-1
cdr3_nt: TGTGCCAGCAGCCAAGATAATAGAGCGAGAAGGGATACGCAGTATTTT
cdr3_aa: CASSQDNRARRDTQYF

d_call: TRBD2
j_call: TRBJ2-2
clone_size: .
v_call: TRBV28
cdr3_nt: TGTGCCAGCAGTTTTAGGCGGGGGGGCCTTACAGGGGAGCTGTTTTTT
cdr3_aa: CASSFRRGGLTGELFF

d_call: .
j_call: TRBJ1-6
clone_size: .
v_call: TRBV5-1
cdr3_nt: TGCGCCAGCAGCCGTAAAACGGAGAGAAATTCACCCCTCCACTTT
cdr3_aa: CASSRKTERNSPLHF

d_call: .
j_call: TRBJ1-5
clone_size: .
v_call: TRBV4-1
cdr3_nt: TGCGCCAGCAGCCAAGATTCAGGGCTGCGTCAGCCCCAGCATTTT
cdr3_aa: CASSQDSGLRQPQHF

d_call: .
j_call: TRBJ2-2
clone_size: .
v_call: TRBV5-1
cdr3_nt: TGCGCCAGCAGCATACTCGGGGGACCTGCGAACACCGGGGAGCTGTTTTTT
cdr3_aa: CASSILGGPANTGELFF

d_call: TRBD2
j_call: TRBJ2-5
clone_size: few
v_call: TRBV24-1
cdr3_nt: TGTGCCACCAGTGATTCACTAGCGGGGGGGGTGACCCAGTACTTC
cdr3_aa: CATSDSLAGGVTQYF

d_call: .
j_call: TRBJ2-2
clone_size: few
v_call: TRBV5-1
cdr3_nt: TGCGCCAGCTCAGGAACCGGGCCAGGGGACCCCGGGGAGCTGTTTTTT
cdr3_aa: CASSGTGPGDPGELFF

d_call: TRBD2
j_call: TRBJ2-2
clone_size: .
v_call: TRBV12-3/TRBV12-4
cdr3_nt: TGTGCCAGCAGTTTCGGGGGGATCACCGGGGAGCTGTTTTTT
cdr3_aa: CASSFGGITGELFF

d_call: .
j_call: TRBJ1-5
clone_size: .
v_call: TRBV7-2
cdr3_nt: TGTGCCAGCAGCTTAGAAGTAGGCGAGTATCAGCCCCAGCATTTT
cdr3_aa: CASSLEVGEYQPQHF

d_call: .
j_call: TRBJ1-1
clone_size: few
v_call: TRBV7-9
cdr3_nt: TGTGCCAGCAGCTTATGGGCAGGGCCCCCGTTTGAAGCTTTCTTT
cdr3_aa: CASSLWAGPPFEAFF

d_call: .
j_call: TRBJ1-3
clone_size: .
v_call: TRBV10-3
cdr3_nt: TGTGCCATCGAAAGGAGGGTAGACTCTGGAAACACCATATATTTT
cdr3_aa: CAIERRVDSGNTIYF

d_call: .
j_call: TRBJ1-5
clone_size: .
v_call: TRBV7-9
cdr3_nt: TGTGCCAGCAGCCGGTCAGATATCAATCAGCCCCAGCATTTT
cdr3_aa: CASSRSDINQPQHF

d_call: TRBD1
j_call: TRBJ2-5
clone_size: once
v_call: TRBV6-5
cdr3_nt: TGTGCCAGCAGTACAGGGGCCGGGGAGACCCAGTACTTC
cdr3_aa: CASSTGAGETQYF

d_call: .
j_call: TRBJ2-2
clone_size: few
v_call: TRBV12-3/TRBV12-4
cdr3_nt: TGTGCCAGCAGTTTAGGAGTGACTATCTACACCGGGGAGCTGTTTTTT
cdr3_aa: CASSLGVTIYTGELFF

d_call: TRBD1
j_call: TRBJ2-2
clone_size: .
v_call: TRBV12-3/TRBV12-4
cdr3_nt: TGTGCCAGCAGTAAGACAGGGCCGGGGACCGGGGAGCTGTTTTTT
cdr3_aa: CASSKTGPGTGELFF

d_call: TRBD1
j_call: TRBJ1-6
clone_size: once
v_call: TRBV9
cdr3_nt: TGTGCCAGCAGCCTAGGACAGGAGTCACCCCTCCACTTT
cdr3_aa: CASSLGQESPLHF

d_call: TRBD1
j_call: TRBJ2-2
clone_size: .
v_call: TRBV4-1
cdr3_nt: TGCGCCAGCAGCCAAGAAGGGACAGGGCTGGCCGGGGAGCTGTTTTTT
cdr3_aa: CASSQEGTGLAGELFF

d_call: TRBD1
j_call: TRBJ2-1
clone_size: .
v_call: TRBV4-3
cdr3_nt: TGCGCCAGCAGCCTCGGGACAGGTGGGAATGAGCAGTTCTTC
cdr3_aa: CASSLGTGGNEQFF

d_call: .
j_call: TRBJ2-3
clone_size: many
v_call: TRBV5-1
cdr3_nt: TGCGCCAGCAGGGCAGCGGGCGGAGCAGATACGCAGTATTTT
cdr3_aa: CASRAAGGADTQYF

d_call: TRBD2
j_call: TRBJ2-3
clone_size: .
v_call: TRBV20-1
cdr3_nt: TGCAGTGCCTACGATACTAGCGGTGCTAGCACAGATACGCAGTATTTT
cdr3_aa: CSAYDTSGASTDTQYF

d_call: TRBD2
j_call: TRBJ2-5
clone_size: few
v_call: TRBV5-6
cdr3_nt: TGTGCCAGCAGCTACGATGCGGGGGTATCTCAAGAGACCCAGTACTTC
cdr3_aa: CASSYDAGVSQETQYF

d_call: .
j_call: TRBJ1-5
clone_size: .
v_call: TRBV4-3
cdr3_nt: TGCGCCAGCAGCCAAGATACAGGCCGCAATCAGCCCCAGCATTTT
cdr3_aa: CASSQDTGRNQPQHF

d_call: .
j_call: TRBJ2-7
clone_size: .
v_call: TRBV12-3/TRBV12-4
cdr3_nt: TGTGCCAGCAGTTTCTTACCCCTCGGGTACGAGCAGTACTTC
cdr3_aa: CASSFLPLGYEQYF

d_call: .
j_call: TRBJ2-1
clone_size: .
v_call: TRBV9
cdr3_nt: TGTGCCAGCAGCGTATCCTGGGGGAATAATGAGCAGTTCTTC
cdr3_aa: CASSVSWGNNEQFF

d_call: TRBD1
j_call: TRBJ1-2
clone_size: .
v_call: TRBV12-3/TRBV12-4
cdr3_nt: TGTGCCAGCAGCCTCGCTACTACAGGGGTCGGGGTCTATGGCTACACCTTC
cdr3_aa: CASSLATTGVGVYGYTF

d_call: TRBD2
j_call: TRBJ2-5
clone_size: once
v_call: TRBV4-1
cdr3_nt: TGCGCCAGCAGCCAAGAAACTAGCGGCTACCAAGAGACCCAGTACTTC
cdr3_aa: CASSQETSGYQETQYF